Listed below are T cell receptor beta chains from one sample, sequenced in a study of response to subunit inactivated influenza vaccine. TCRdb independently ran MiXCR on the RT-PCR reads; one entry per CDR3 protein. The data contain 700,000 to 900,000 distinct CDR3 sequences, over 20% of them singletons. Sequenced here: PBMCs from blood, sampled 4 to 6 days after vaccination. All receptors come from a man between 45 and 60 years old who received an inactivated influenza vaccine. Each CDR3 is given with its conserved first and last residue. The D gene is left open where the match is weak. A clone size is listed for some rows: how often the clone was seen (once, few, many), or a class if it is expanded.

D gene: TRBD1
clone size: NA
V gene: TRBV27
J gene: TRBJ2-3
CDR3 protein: CASKYRGWTDTQYF
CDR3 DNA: TGTGCAAGCAAGTACAGGGGGTGGACAGATACGCAGTATTTT

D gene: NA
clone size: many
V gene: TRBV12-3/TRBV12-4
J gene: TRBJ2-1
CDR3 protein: CASSYTQGYEQFF
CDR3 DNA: TGTGCCAGCAGTTATACACAGGGCTATGAGCAGTTCTTC

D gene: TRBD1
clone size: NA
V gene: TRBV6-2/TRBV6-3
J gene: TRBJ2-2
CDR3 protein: CASRITGTVFTGELFF
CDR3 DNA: TGTGCCAGCAGGATCACCGGGACAGTTTTCACCGGGGAGCTGTTTTTT

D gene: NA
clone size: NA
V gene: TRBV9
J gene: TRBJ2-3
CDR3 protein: CASSVSSSTDTQYF
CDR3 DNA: TGTGCCAGCAGCGTATCGTCTAGCACAGATACGCAGTATTTT

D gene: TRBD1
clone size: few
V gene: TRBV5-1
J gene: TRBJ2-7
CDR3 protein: CASSWTTGNVPYEQYF
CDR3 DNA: TGCGCCAGCAGCTGGACGACAGGGAATGTACCCTACGAGCAGTACTTC

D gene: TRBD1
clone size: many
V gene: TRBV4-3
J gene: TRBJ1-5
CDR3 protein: CASSQNRGLQPQHF
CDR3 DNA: TGCGCCAGCAGCCAAAACAGGGGCTTACAGCCCCAGCATTTT

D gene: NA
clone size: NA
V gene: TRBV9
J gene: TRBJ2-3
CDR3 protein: CASSVRPGTDTQYF
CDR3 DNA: TGTGCCAGCAGCGTTCGTCCCGGCACAGATACGCAGTATTTT

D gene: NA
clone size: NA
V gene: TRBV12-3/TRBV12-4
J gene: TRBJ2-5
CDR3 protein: CASRAHASDQETQYF
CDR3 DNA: TGTGCCAGCAGAGCGCACGCCTCGGATCAAGAGACCCAGTACTTC

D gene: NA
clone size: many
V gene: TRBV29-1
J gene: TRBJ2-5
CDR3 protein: CSVEFGGQETQYF
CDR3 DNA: TGCAGCGTTGAATTTGGGGGCCAAGAGACCCAGTACTTC

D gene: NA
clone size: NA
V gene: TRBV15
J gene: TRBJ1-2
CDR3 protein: CATSRVGQVFYGYTF
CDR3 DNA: TGTGCCACCAGCAGAGTCGGGCAGGTTTTCTATGGCTACACCTTC

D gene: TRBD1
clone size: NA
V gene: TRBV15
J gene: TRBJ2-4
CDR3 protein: CATSREGGHLAKNIQYF
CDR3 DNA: TGTGCCACCAGCAGAGAAGGGGGCCACCTAGCCAAAAACATTCAGTACTTC

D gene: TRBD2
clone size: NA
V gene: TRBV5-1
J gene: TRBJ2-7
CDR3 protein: CASSRNSGDHEQYF
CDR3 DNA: TGCGCCAGCAGCCGTAATAGCGGGGACCACGAGCAGTACTTC

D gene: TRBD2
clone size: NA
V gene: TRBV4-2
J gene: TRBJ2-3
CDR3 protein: CASRPSGRASTDTQYF
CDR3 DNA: TGTGCCAGCAGGCCTAGCGGGAGGGCCAGCACAGATACGCAGTATTTT

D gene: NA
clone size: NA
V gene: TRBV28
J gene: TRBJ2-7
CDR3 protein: CATSGLAGEQYF
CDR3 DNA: TGTGCCACAAGCGGCCTCGCGGGCGAGCAGTACTTC

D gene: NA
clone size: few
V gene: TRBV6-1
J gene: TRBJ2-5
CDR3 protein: CASSVATVRGTQYF
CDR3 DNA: TGTGCCAGCAGTGTGGCGACTGTTCGTGGGACCCAGTACTTC

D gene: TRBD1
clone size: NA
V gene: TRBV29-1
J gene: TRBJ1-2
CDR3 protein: CSVDPTGDGYGYTF
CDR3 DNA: TGCAGCGTTGACCCGACAGGGGATGGCTATGGCTACACCTTC

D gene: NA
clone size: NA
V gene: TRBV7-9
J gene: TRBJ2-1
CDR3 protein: CASSPRQWTRNNEQFF
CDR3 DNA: TGTGCCAGCAGCCCGCGCCAGTGGACTCGGAACAATGAGCAGTTCTTC

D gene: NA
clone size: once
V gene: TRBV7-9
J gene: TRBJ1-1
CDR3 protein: CASSLLTGMNTEAFF
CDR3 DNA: TGTGCCAGCAGCTTACTTACAGGGATGAACACTGAAGCTTTCTTT

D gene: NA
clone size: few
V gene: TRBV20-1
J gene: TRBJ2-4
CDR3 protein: CSAREGGDIQYF
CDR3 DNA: TGCAGTGCTAGAGAGGGGGGTGACATTCAGTACTTC

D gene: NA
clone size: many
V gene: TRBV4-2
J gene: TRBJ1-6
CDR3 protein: CASSQGPLGWSPLHF
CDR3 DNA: TGTGCCAGCAGCCAAGGACCTCTCGGATGGTCACCCCTCCACTTT

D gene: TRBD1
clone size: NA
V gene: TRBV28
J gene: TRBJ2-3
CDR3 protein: CASVSAGGQLGTQYF
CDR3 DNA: TGTGCCAGCGTATCAGCTGGGGGACAGTTGGGTACGCAGTATTTT

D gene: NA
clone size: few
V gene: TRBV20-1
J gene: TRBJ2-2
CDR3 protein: CSARQVDRSNTGELFF
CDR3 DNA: TGCAGTGCTAGACAAGTCGACAGATCGAACACCGGGGAGCTGTTTTTT

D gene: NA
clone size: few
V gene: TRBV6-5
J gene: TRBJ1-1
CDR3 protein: CASSNLYRENTEAFF
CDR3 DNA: TGTGCCAGCAGTAACCTATACAGGGAGAACACTGAAGCTTTCTTT

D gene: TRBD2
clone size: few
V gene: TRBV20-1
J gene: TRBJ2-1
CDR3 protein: CSAVKRGFTPEQFF
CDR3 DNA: TGCAGTGCAGTGAAGCGGGGATTTACACCTGAGCAGTTCTTC

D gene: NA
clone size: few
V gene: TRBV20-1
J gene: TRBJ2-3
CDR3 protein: CSARTSHSSTDTQYF
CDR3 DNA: TGCAGTGCTAGAACCAGCCATTCTAGCACAGATACGCAGTATTTT

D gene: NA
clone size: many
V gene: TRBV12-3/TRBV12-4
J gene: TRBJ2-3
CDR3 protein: CASSLLGSTDTQYF
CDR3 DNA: TGTGCCAGCAGTTTACTTGGTTCCACAGATACGCAGTATTTT

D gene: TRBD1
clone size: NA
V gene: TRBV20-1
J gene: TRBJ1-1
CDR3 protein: CSALAGGQGKAFF
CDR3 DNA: TGCAGTGCTCTAGCGGGGGGACAGGGAAAAGCTTTCTTT

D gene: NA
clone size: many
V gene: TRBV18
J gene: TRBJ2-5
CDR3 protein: CASSPWGFETQYF
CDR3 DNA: TGTGCCAGCTCCCCTTGGGGCTTCGAGACCCAGTACTTC

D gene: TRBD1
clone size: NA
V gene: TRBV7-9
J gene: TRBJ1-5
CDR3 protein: CASSFGRDSDQPQHF
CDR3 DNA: TGTGCCAGCAGCTTCGGACGGGACAGCGATCAGCCCCAGCATTTT

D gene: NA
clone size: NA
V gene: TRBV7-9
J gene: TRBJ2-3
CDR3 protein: CASSGGLGDTQYF
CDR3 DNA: TGTGCCAGCAGTGGCGGGCTGGGGGATACGCAGTATTTT

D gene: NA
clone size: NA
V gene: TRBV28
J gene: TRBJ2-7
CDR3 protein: CASSLESGGREQYF
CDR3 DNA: TGTGCCAGCAGTCTTGAAAGTGGGGGGCGCGAGCAGTACTTC

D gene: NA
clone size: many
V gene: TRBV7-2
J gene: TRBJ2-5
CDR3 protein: CASSLRGNSGQETQYF
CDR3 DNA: TGTGCCAGCAGCCTGCGGGGCAATAGCGGCCAAGAGACCCAGTACTTC

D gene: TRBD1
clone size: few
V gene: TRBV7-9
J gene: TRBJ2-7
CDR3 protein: CASSQSTGPTYEQYF
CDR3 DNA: TGTGCCAGCAGCCAATCGACAGGGCCTACCTACGAGCAGTACTTC

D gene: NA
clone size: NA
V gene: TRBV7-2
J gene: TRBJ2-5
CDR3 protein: CASRVLFAGPQETQYF
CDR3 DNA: TGTGCCAGCAGGGTACTCTTCGCAGGGCCACAAGAGACCCAGTACTTC

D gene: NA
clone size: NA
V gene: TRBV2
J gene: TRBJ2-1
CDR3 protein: CASDGGLRVGDEQFF
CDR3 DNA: TGTGCCAGCGACGGTGGACTGAGGGTCGGGGATGAGCAGTTCTTC

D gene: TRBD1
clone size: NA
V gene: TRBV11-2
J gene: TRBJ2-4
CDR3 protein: CASSFPRTGLAKNIQYF
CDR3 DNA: TGTGCCAGCAGCTTCCCAAGGACAGGACTAGCCAAAAACATTCAGTACTTC